This TCR beta chain derives from a study of molecular identifiers for immune sequencing clone quantification (dated by TCRdb to 2016 to 2019). The study in broad terms: For a replicate experiment, RNA from around 20,000 or 100,000 naive CD8 T cells was divided into five aliquots, of which four were sequenced. This methods study benchmarked molecular-identifier clustering-based TCR repertoire sequencing (MIDCIRS) and TCR RNA copy counting, using CD8 T cells to do so. Paper-wide results and their limitations: In CMV-specific effector cells, clones with more than 20 RNA copies accounted for over 97% of molecules, whereas in naive cells such clones accounted for under 1%. When barcode sub-clustering was omitted, TCR diversity was inflated by chimeric consensus sequences, with chimeras reaching as high as 47%. Spiked-in Jurkat TCR RNA equivalent to a single cell was reported to be detectable even among one million naive CD8 T cells. Spiked-in Jurkat TCR RNA (around eleven copies' worth), which is not part of the donor repertoire, was contained in the naive libraries. Modeling gave about three recovered TCR RNA copies per cell versus approximately 11 by digital PCR, implying around 30% capture efficiency. Identical TCR molecules sharing a barcode could cause highly expanded clone sizes to be underestimated.

Libraries of naive CD8 T cells were generated from roughly 21,000 to 960,000 sorted cells, with 10%, 30% or 50% of the purified RNA used. On a BD FACSAria II, naive CD8 T cells were FACS-sorted as CD8+CD4-CCR7+CD45RA+ and collected into RLT Plus buffer. To test detection sensitivity, Jurkat RNA equivalent to nine to ten TCR copies was spiked into samples of about 19,000-1,000,000 naive CD8 T cells. Enrichment of CD8 T cells was performed with RosetteSep CD8+ T Cell Enrichment Cocktail and Ficoll-Paque, after which ACK red cell lysis was carried out. Turning to this clonotype: It lacks a known antigen. A much larger clone differs from this one at a single base, so this may be a read error.

To prepare the library, PCR was applied. Sequencing instrument: NextSeq 500. Preparation of bulk TCR libraries followed a previously described approach, with the TCR primers listed in Table S5. Purification of total RNA was performed with the Qiagen AllPrep DNA/RNA kit. Before analysis, reads from multiple sequencing runs of the same library were pooled. As for how the authors treated the data: Reads were retained only if the reads had an exact TCR constant sequence, and the retained reads were trimmed to 150 nt and grouped according to their 12-nt molecular barcodes. Within each barcode group, reads were sub-clustered at a 15% Levenshtein threshold, and quality-weighted consensus sequences were built per RNA molecule. Non-functional sequences were excluded, and lower-count sequences lying one edit away from another sequence were also excluded. Based on fitting two negative binomial distributions, any barcode sub-cluster with under 20% of the maximum read count was discarded. The raw public data were reprocessed by TCRdb itself: fastp quality trimming at Q25, MiXCR clonotype calling, in-frame beta chains only. Records with the same CDR3 protein are collapsed into one entry carrying the most frequent genes and DNA. What appears here as the V and J calls and clone size reflects TCRdb's work, not the paper's. Here the sample has roughly 300,000 distinct CDR3 sequences; roughly a quarter occur a single time. The top ten clones comprise roughly 0.7% of the sample.

The sequence came from a human donor in good health. Some libraries in this study had Jurkat cell RNA spiked in. Sequenced input: naive CD8+ T cells from blood, with Jurkat cell RNA spiked in. The cell subset or site tag for this specimen amounts to: FACS-sorted CD8+CD4-CCR7+CD45RA+ naive T cells.

The CDR3 protein: CASSPSLQVYGYTF. The base sequence is TGTGCCAGCAGTCCCTCCCTACAGGTCTATGGCTACACCTTC. The rearrangement combines TRBV28 with TRBJ1-2; the best D guess is TRBD1, with 5 bases matching. Trimming takes 5 bases from V and 4 bases from J, and the germline ends sit 14 bases apart. Reading from cysteine to phenylalanine, the CDR3 counts 14 amino acids. Left in the record is the CDR3 DNA by itself, 42 bases read in frame from the first base. The CDR1 and CDR2 encoded by the germline V gene are MDHEN and SYDVKM.